The T cell receptor beta chain described here comes from a study of blood T cell repertoires in COVID-19. The wider study: Donors in the United States, Italy and Spain gave samples during acute or convalescent COVID-19. The analysed material was cDNA or gDNA that came from T cells, B-cell-depleted T cells, or PBMCs.

The study recruited people aged about 18 to 89 years across approximately 25 US areas. Self-reported history from a screening survey and questionnaire set each donor's cohort. The repertoire was sequenced with immunoSEQ multiplex PCR; TCRdb's copy has only in-frame clones and lacks some. The data hold 200,000 to 250,000 clones, with roughly 87% observed a single time. This clone was counted only a few times. This clonotype was sampled from a woman aged 30 to 39 with acute COVID-19. Sample: PBMCs or T cells enriched from blood (not recorded which).

The CDR3 region is CASSVGLSNTEAFF. Written as DNA, the CDR3 is TGCGCCAGCAGTGTAGGACTGAGTAACACTGAAGCTTTCTTT. This chain uses TRBV5-1 with TRBJ1-1; D is ambiguous. The germline CDR1 and CDR2 sequences are SGHRS and YFSETQ. V was pared by 5 bases and J by 2 bases, with 13 bases between. There are 14 residues in the CDR3.